This record covers a single TCR beta chain. Its antigen is not identified. Unique molecular identifiers had been added to the TCR beta cDNA libraries. TCRdb used MiXCR to reprocess the PCR reads, holding one entry per CDR3 protein. The table lists a few hundred thousand distinct CDR3 sequences, 30% to 40% of them singletons, with approximately 7.7% in the top ten. The CDR3 loop spans 11 amino acids. Germline values: CDR1 LNHNV, CDR2 YYDKDF (reference sequence). V dropped 1 base and J dropped 8 bases, with 3 bases sitting between them. This specimen belongs to a study of post-analysis software for immune sequencing data. As for the study in general: As for disease course, relapsing-remitting, secondary progressive and progressive-relapsing multiple sclerosis were all included. Study-wide results and limits: Five TRBV segments occurring more often in patients than controls included TRBV5-6, TRBV5-1 and TRBV20-1. Multiple sclerosis patients had significantly lower normalized Chao1 diversity than controls.

What was sequenced was blood. The rearrangement links TRBV15 to TRBJ2-1; no firm D call. This TCR was recovered from a girl aged 2-10 years with multiple sclerosis. In DNA, the CDR3 is TGTGCCACCAGCAGAGGATATGAGCAGTTCTTC. As protein: CATSRGYEQFF.